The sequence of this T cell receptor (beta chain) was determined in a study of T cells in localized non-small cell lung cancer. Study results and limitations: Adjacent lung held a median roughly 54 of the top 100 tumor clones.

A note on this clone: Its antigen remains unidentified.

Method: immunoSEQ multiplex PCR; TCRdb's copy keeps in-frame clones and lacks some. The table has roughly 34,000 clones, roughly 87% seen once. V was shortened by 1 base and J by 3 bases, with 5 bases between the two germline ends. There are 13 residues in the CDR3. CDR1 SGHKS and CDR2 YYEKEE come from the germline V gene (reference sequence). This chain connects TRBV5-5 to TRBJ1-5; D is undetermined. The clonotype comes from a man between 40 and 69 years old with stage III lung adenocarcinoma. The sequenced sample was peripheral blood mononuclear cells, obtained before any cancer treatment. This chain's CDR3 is CASSLFHNQPQHF. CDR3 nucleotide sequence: TGTGCCAGCAGCTTGTTCCACAATCAGCCCCAGCATTTT.